These T cell receptor beta chains were read from a single sample in a study of cytomegalovirus exposure and HLA in healthy donors. TCRdb's table, derived via immunoSEQ multiplex PCR, lists solely in-frame clones and lacks some. The sample consists of some 130,000 clones, 85% to 90% of them appearing once. What was sequenced was PBMCs. The receptors were sampled from a woman younger than 30 in good health and CMV-seropositive. Each CDR3 is given with its conserved first and last residue. Fields, in order: clone size, V gene, D gene, J gene, CDR3 DNA, CDR3 protein. A D gene is named only where the DNA matches it firmly. Size is omitted from some rows. Given values are once, few, many or a class for expanded clones.

abundance: .; v_gene: TRBV6-6; d_gene: .; j_gene: TRBJ1-5; CDR3nt: TGTGCCAGCAGTTACATCGGGGTTTCACAGCCCCAGCATTTT; CDR3aa: CASSYIGVSQPQHF
abundance: .; v_gene: TRBV7-9; d_gene: TRBD1; j_gene: TRBJ1-2; CDR3nt: TGTGCCAGCAGCTTAGCGTATCAGGGCAGGGGGCAGGATGGCTACACCTTC; CDR3aa: CASSLAYQGRGQDGYTF
abundance: .; v_gene: TRBV5-5; d_gene: .; j_gene: TRBJ1-4; CDR3nt: TGTGCCAGCAGCCCCTGGAAAGGCGGTGAAAAACTGTTTTTT; CDR3aa: CASSPWKGGEKLFF
abundance: .; v_gene: TRBV6-1; d_gene: TRBD1; j_gene: TRBJ2-7; CDR3nt: TGTGCCAGCAGTGAAAGGGACAGCTACGAGCAGTACTTC; CDR3aa: CASSERDSYEQYF
abundance: .; v_gene: TRBV27; d_gene: TRBD1; j_gene: TRBJ2-7; CDR3nt: TGTGCCAGCAGTTTGACAGGGGGAGGCTACGAGCAGTACTTC; CDR3aa: CASSLTGGGYEQYF
abundance: .; v_gene: TRBV10-3; d_gene: TRBD2; j_gene: TRBJ2-1; CDR3nt: TGTGCCATCAGTGATCCCTCCCTAGCGGGAGGGCTCAATGAGCAGTTCTTC; CDR3aa: CAISDPSLAGGLNEQFF
abundance: .; v_gene: TRBV19; d_gene: TRBD1; j_gene: TRBJ1-1; CDR3nt: TGTGCCAGTAGTATCATTGGACAGGGTAGAGTGGACACTGAAGCTTTCTTT; CDR3aa: CASSIIGQGRVDTEAFF
abundance: .; v_gene: TRBV5-5; d_gene: TRBD2; j_gene: TRBJ2-3; CDR3nt: TGTGCCAGCAGTTATACCGGGACTAGCGGGAGTATAAAAACAGATACGCAGTATTTT; CDR3aa: CASSYTGTSGSIKTDTQYF
abundance: .; v_gene: TRBV5-1; d_gene: .; j_gene: TRBJ1-1; CDR3nt: TGCGCCAGCAGTACCGGGGGACCCACTGAAGCTTTCTTT; CDR3aa: CASSTGGPTEAFF
abundance: .; v_gene: TRBV7-2; d_gene: TRBD2; j_gene: TRBJ2-1; CDR3nt: TGTGCCAGCAGCCCCGATGTCGAGGTAGCGGGACGGGGTGAGCAGTTCTTC; CDR3aa: CASSPDVEVAGRGEQFF
abundance: .; v_gene: TRBV4-2; d_gene: TRBD1; j_gene: TRBJ2-5; CDR3nt: TGTGCCAGCAGCCCGGACAGGGCGATCCAAGAGACCCAGTACTTC; CDR3aa: CASSPDRAIQETQYF
abundance: .; v_gene: TRBV27; d_gene: TRBD1; j_gene: TRBJ1-1; CDR3nt: TGTGCCAGCAGTTTTTCCCGTGGAGGGGGCGGTATCACTGAAGCTTTCTTT; CDR3aa: CASSFSRGGGGITEAFF
abundance: .; v_gene: TRBV6-1; d_gene: TRBD1; j_gene: TRBJ1-2; CDR3nt: TGTGCCAGCAGGAAAGGACAGGGCGGGATTTATGGCTACACCTTC; CDR3aa: CASRKGQGGIYGYTF
abundance: .; v_gene: TRBV21-1; d_gene: .; j_gene: TRBJ2-7; CDR3nt: TGTGCCAGCAGCTCTCATGGGAATCTAAAAAGGGGGGAGCAGTACTTC; CDR3aa: CASSSHGNLKRGEQYF
abundance: .; v_gene: TRBV7-8; d_gene: .; j_gene: TRBJ2-7; CDR3nt: TGTGCCAGCAGCTTCAAGCTTCACCCTACTCATAACGGGGACAAAGGACACGAGCAGTACTTC; CDR3aa: CASSFKLHPTHNGDKGHEQYF
abundance: .; v_gene: TRBV13; d_gene: TRBD1; j_gene: TRBJ2-3; CDR3nt: TGTGCCAGCAGCTTTCGGGGACAGGGTAGAGGGACAGATACGCAGTATTTT; CDR3aa: CASSFRGQGRGTDTQYF
abundance: .; v_gene: TRBV18; d_gene: .; j_gene: TRBJ2-7; CDR3nt: TGTGCCAGCTCACCAGGACCGGGACTGGCAACCTACGAGCAGTACTTC; CDR3aa: CASSPGPGLATYEQYF
abundance: .; v_gene: TRBV5-5; d_gene: TRBD1; j_gene: TRBJ1-2; CDR3nt: TGTGCCAGCAGCTTCATCGCGGGACAGGGGTATGGCTACACCTTC; CDR3aa: CASSFIAGQGYGYTF
abundance: .; v_gene: TRBV6-5; d_gene: TRBD2; j_gene: TRBJ2-7; CDR3nt: TGTGCCAGCAGTTACGCTTCGCGGGGGGTGTGGCGCGAGCAGTACTTC; CDR3aa: CASSYASRGVWREQYF
abundance: .; v_gene: TRBV5-8; d_gene: .; j_gene: TRBJ1-1; CDR3nt: TGTGCCAGCAGCTTGCGAGGGGGTAGGGCTGAAGCTTTCTTT; CDR3aa: CASSLRGGRAEAFF
abundance: .; v_gene: TRBV19; d_gene: TRBD1; j_gene: TRBJ1-2; CDR3nt: TGTGCCAGTAGTACGACAGGGGGCGCTGGCTATGGCTACACCTTC; CDR3aa: CASSTTGGAGYGYTF
abundance: .; v_gene: TRBV5-6; d_gene: TRBD1; j_gene: TRBJ1-6; CDR3nt: TGTGCCAGCAGCTTGAACAGGGGCTCCTATAATTCACCCCTCCACTTT; CDR3aa: CASSLNRGSYNSPLHF
abundance: few; v_gene: TRBV28; d_gene: .; j_gene: TRBJ2-7; CDR3nt: TGTGCCAGCAGCCCCGGCTACGAGCAGTACTTC; CDR3aa: CASSPGYEQYF
abundance: .; v_gene: TRBV7-2; d_gene: .; j_gene: TRBJ2-7; CDR3nt: TGTGCCAGCAGCTTAGGCTCGGGGAGTCTATCTAGCGCGGCGGGCGAGCAGTACTTC; CDR3aa: CASSLGSGSLSSAAGEQYF
abundance: .; v_gene: TRBV30; d_gene: TRBD1; j_gene: TRBJ1-3; CDR3nt: TGTGCCTGGGGTAGGTTGTACAGGGGGCGAAGAAACACCATATATTTT; CDR3aa: CAWGRLYRGRRNTIYF
abundance: .; v_gene: TRBV2; d_gene: .; j_gene: TRBJ1-5; CDR3nt: TGTGCCAGCAGTGATCGGCGGAATCAGCCCCAGCATTTT; CDR3aa: CASSDRRNQPQHF
abundance: .; v_gene: TRBV11-3; d_gene: TRBD1; j_gene: TRBJ1-2; CDR3nt: TGTGCCAGCAGCTCCGGGGACAGATATGGCTACACCTTC; CDR3aa: CASSSGDRYGYTF
abundance: .; v_gene: TRBV9; d_gene: .; j_gene: TRBJ1-3; CDR3nt: TGTGCCAGCAGCGGACCCCGCGGAGACACCATATATTTT; CDR3aa: CASSGPRGDTIYF
abundance: .; v_gene: TRBV18; d_gene: TRBD1; j_gene: TRBJ2-7; CDR3nt: TGTGCCAGCTCACCCACAGGGGTAATAACTACGGGGGAGCAGTACTTC; CDR3aa: CASSPTGVITTGEQYF
abundance: .; v_gene: TRBV21-1; d_gene: .; j_gene: TRBJ2-7; CDR3nt: TGTGCCAGCAGCAAAGAGGGGGAGACGGGTGGGAACTACGAGCAGTACTTC; CDR3aa: CASSKEGETGGNYEQYF
abundance: .; v_gene: TRBV5-1; d_gene: .; j_gene: TRBJ2-1; CDR3nt: TGCGCCAGCAGCTTGGACGGAGTTGGGTCCTACAATGAGCAGTTCTTC; CDR3aa: CASSLDGVGSYNEQFF
abundance: .; v_gene: TRBV6-5; d_gene: .; j_gene: TRBJ2-1; CDR3nt: TGTGCCAGCAGTTACTCGATCAGAAACAATGAGCAGTTCTTC; CDR3aa: CASSYSIRNNEQFF
abundance: .; v_gene: TRBV6-1; d_gene: .; j_gene: TRBJ1-1; CDR3nt: TGTGCCAGCAGTGAAGTCAGAATTGGCTCCACTGAAGCTTTCTTT; CDR3aa: CASSEVRIGSTEAFF
abundance: many; v_gene: TRBV10-1; d_gene: .; j_gene: TRBJ1-6; CDR3nt: TGCGCCAGCAGCGGGAGCCTGAACTCACCCCTCCACTTT; CDR3aa: CASSGSLNSPLHF
abundance: .; v_gene: TRBV4-2; d_gene: .; j_gene: TRBJ1-2; CDR3nt: TGTGCCAGCAGCCAAGGTGTGGCAGTCTCCATCTATGGCTACACCTTC; CDR3aa: CASSQGVAVSIYGYTF
abundance: .; v_gene: TRBV6-5; d_gene: TRBD2; j_gene: TRBJ2-5; CDR3nt: TGTGCCAGCTCGGCGGGGGACGAGACCCAGTACTTC; CDR3aa: CASSAGDETQYF
abundance: .; v_gene: TRBV2; d_gene: TRBD1; j_gene: TRBJ2-1; CDR3nt: TGTGCCAGCAGCAATGACAGGGCTAATGAGCGGTTCTTC; CDR3aa: CASSNDRANERFF
abundance: few; v_gene: TRBV6-1; d_gene: TRBD2; j_gene: TRBJ2-5; CDR3nt: TGTGCCAGCAGTCGCCTAGCGGGGGGCCAAGAGACCCAGTACTTC; CDR3aa: CASSRLAGGQETQYF
abundance: .; v_gene: TRBV19; d_gene: TRBD1; j_gene: TRBJ1-2; CDR3nt: TGTGCCAGTAGTCCCCGGGACAGAAGGATCTATGGCTACACCTTC; CDR3aa: CASSPRDRRIYGYTF
abundance: .; v_gene: TRBV4-3; d_gene: TRBD1; j_gene: TRBJ1-2; CDR3nt: TGCGCCAGCAGCCAGGGACAGGGGGCATCCTATGGCTACACCTTC; CDR3aa: CASSQGQGASYGYTF
abundance: .; v_gene: TRBV30; d_gene: TRBD1; j_gene: TRBJ2-6; CDR3nt: TGTGCCTGGACCCTTCGGGGGACAGGGGGCGCGGGGGCCAACGTCCTGACTTTC; CDR3aa: CAWTLRGTGGAGANVLTF
abundance: few; v_gene: TRBV11-2; d_gene: .; j_gene: TRBJ1-2; CDR3nt: TGTGCCAGCAGCCCCGGACAGCGACCCACCTTC; CDR3aa: CASSPGQRPTF
abundance: .; v_gene: TRBV6-5; d_gene: .; j_gene: TRBJ2-7; CDR3nt: TGTGCCAGCAGTCCGGACAACTACGAGCAGTACTTC; CDR3aa: CASSPDNYEQYF
abundance: .; v_gene: TRBV11-2; d_gene: TRBD1; j_gene: TRBJ2-5; CDR3nt: TGTGCCAGCAGCTTGGGAGACAGGGACCAAGAGACCCAGTACTTC; CDR3aa: CASSLGDRDQETQYF
abundance: .; v_gene: TRBV25-1; d_gene: .; j_gene: TRBJ2-3; CDR3nt: TGTGCCAGCAGTGAAGGAGGTTACAGCACAGATACGCAGTATTTT; CDR3aa: CASSEGGYSTDTQYF
abundance: .; v_gene: TRBV2; d_gene: .; j_gene: TRBJ2-7; CDR3nt: TGTGCCAGCACGCGGGTGCTCGATTACGAGCAGTACTTC; CDR3aa: CASTRVLDYEQYF
abundance: .; v_gene: TRBV27; d_gene: TRBD1; j_gene: TRBJ1-1; CDR3nt: TGTGCCAGCAGTCGGACAGGGGGCTCGGAGGCCTTCTTT; CDR3aa: CASSRTGGSEAFF
abundance: .; v_gene: TRBV7-9; d_gene: .; j_gene: TRBJ2-1; CDR3nt: TGTGCCAGCAGCTCCCCCCAAGGTAGGGGGGGGCCTGACAATGAGCAGTTCTTC; CDR3aa: CASSSPQGRGGPDNEQFF
abundance: .; v_gene: TRBV5-4; d_gene: .; j_gene: TRBJ1-4; CDR3nt: TGTGCCAGCAGCCCCGGGACTCTTAAGGGCGAAAAACTGTTTTTT; CDR3aa: CASSPGTLKGEKLFF
abundance: .; v_gene: TRBV6-1; d_gene: TRBD1; j_gene: TRBJ1-1; CDR3nt: TGTGCCAGCACTATCGACAGGGGGTCTGAAGCTTTCTTT; CDR3aa: CASTIDRGSEAFF
abundance: .; v_gene: TRBV18; d_gene: TRBD1; j_gene: TRBJ1-2; CDR3nt: TGTGCCAGCTCACGGACCGGGACAGGGGAAGGCTACACCTTC; CDR3aa: CASSRTGTGEGYTF
abundance: .; v_gene: TRBV7-8; d_gene: .; j_gene: TRBJ2-7; CDR3nt: TGTGCCAGCAGCGGGGGGTACTCCTACGAGCAGTACTTC; CDR3aa: CASSGGYSYEQYF
abundance: .; v_gene: TRBV6-1; d_gene: .; j_gene: TRBJ2-4; CDR3nt: TGTGCCAGCAGTGAACCGGGACTTCAAAAGTCGGGCTTC; CDR3aa: CASSEPGLQKSGF
abundance: .; v_gene: TRBV5-6; d_gene: .; j_gene: TRBJ2-3; CDR3nt: TGTGCCAGCAGCTTTATTAAGACTCCTAGCACAGATACGCAGTATTTT; CDR3aa: CASSFIKTPSTDTQYF
abundance: .; v_gene: TRBV6-1; d_gene: .; j_gene: TRBJ1-2; CDR3nt: TGTGCCAGCAGTGAAGGGGCCGGTACCCTTTATGGCTACACCTTC; CDR3aa: CASSEGAGTLYGYTF
abundance: .; v_gene: TRBV19; d_gene: .; j_gene: TRBJ1-4; CDR3nt: TGTGCCAGTAAGTCGGGTAATGAAAAACTGTTTTTT; CDR3aa: CASKSGNEKLFF
abundance: few; v_gene: TRBV6-5; d_gene: .; j_gene: TRBJ2-7; CDR3nt: TGTGCCAGCAGTTACTCGATAGCCTACGAGCAGTACTTC; CDR3aa: CASSYSIAYEQYF
abundance: .; v_gene: TRBV15; d_gene: .; j_gene: TRBJ2-5; CDR3nt: TGTGCCACCAGCACAGCGGACCAGCGTTCATGGGAGACCCAGTACTTC; CDR3aa: CATSTADQRSWETQYF
abundance: .; v_gene: TRBV13; d_gene: TRBD2; j_gene: TRBJ2-1; CDR3nt: TGTGCCAGCAGCCCTACCTTAGCGGGGGTCTACAATGAGCAGTTCTTC; CDR3aa: CASSPTLAGVYNEQFF
abundance: .; v_gene: TRBV25-1; d_gene: TRBD2; j_gene: TRBJ2-3; CDR3nt: TGTGCCAGCAGTGACCCGGGACTAGCGCCAGCAGATACGCAGTATTTT; CDR3aa: CASSDPGLAPADTQYF